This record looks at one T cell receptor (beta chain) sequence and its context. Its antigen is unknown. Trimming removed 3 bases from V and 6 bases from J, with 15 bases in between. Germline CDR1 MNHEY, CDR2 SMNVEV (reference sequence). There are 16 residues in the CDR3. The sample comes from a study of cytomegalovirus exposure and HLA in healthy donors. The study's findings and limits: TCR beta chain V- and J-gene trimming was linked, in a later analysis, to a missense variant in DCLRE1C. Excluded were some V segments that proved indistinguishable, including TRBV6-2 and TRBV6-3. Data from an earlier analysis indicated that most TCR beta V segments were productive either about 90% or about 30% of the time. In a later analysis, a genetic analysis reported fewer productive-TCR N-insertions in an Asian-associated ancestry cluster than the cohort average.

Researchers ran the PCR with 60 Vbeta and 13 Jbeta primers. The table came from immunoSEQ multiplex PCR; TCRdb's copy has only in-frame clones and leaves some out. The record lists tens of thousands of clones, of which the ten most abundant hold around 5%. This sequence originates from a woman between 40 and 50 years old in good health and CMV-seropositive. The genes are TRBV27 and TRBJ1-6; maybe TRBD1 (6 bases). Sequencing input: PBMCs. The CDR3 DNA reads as TGTGCCAGCAGTTTTGAGGGGGGGTCGGGTAATTCACCCCTCCACTTT. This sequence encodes CASSFEGGSGNSPLHF.